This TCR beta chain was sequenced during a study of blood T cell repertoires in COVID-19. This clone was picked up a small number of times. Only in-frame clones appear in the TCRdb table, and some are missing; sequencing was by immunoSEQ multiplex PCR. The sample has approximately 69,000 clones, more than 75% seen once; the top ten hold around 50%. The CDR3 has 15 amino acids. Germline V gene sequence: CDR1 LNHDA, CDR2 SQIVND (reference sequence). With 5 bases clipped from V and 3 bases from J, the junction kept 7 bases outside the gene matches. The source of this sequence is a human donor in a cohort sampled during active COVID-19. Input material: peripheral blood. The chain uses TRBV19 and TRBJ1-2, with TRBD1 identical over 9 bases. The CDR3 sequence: CASSRRTGVDYGYTF. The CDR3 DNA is TGTGCCAGTAGTCGAAGGACAGGGGTTGACTATGGCTACACCTTC.